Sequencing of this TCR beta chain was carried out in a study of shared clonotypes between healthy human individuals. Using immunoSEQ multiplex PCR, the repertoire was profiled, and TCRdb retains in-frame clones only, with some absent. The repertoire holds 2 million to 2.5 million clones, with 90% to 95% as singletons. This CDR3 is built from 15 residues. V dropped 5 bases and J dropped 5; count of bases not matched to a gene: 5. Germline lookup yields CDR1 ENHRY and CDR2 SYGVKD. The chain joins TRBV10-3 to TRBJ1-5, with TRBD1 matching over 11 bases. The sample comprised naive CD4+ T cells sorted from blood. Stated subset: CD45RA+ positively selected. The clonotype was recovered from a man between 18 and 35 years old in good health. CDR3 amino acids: CAISSGQGVDQPQHF. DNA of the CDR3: TGTGCCATCAGTTCGGGACAGGGGGTAGATCAGCCCCAGCATTTT.